The sequence of this T cell receptor beta chain was determined in a study of regulatory T cells in long-lasting Graves disease. According to the study, TCR beta libraries were built with iRepertoire HTBI primers and CDR3-region Arm-PCR. Authors' processing steps: Samples jointly harbored about 63 TRBV and approximately 15 TRBJ segments. TCRdb re-called the multiplex PCR reads with MiXCR, one entry per CDR3 protein. The V and J calls here are based on TCRdb, not the publication. The table lists hundreds of thousands of distinct CDR3 sequences, about 32% of them singletons, with 40% to 55% in the top ten. For this clonotype: Antigen unknown.

General study results and limits: Reduced TCR diversity was observed in persistent Graves' patients versus newly diagnosed patients.

The time point was: persistent/refractory GD, antithyroid drugs over 5 years with positive TRAb. RNA extracted from PBMCs served as the sequencing template. This receptor was taken from a female donor with Graves disease. The source material was peripheral blood mononuclear cells (PBMCs), sampled when the disease was refractory, from a patient treated with antithyroid drugs.

The CDR3 nucleotides read TGTGCCAGCAGTTCGGGGGGACAGGGGACGGGACAGCCCCAGCATTTT. It specifies CASSSGGQGTGQPQHF. This chain joins TRBV28 and TRBJ1-5; TRBD1 agrees at 10 bases. The length of the CDR3 is 16 residues. Germline CDR1 MDHEN, CDR2 SYDVKM. V lost 4 bases to trimming and J lost 7 bases; unmatched junction nucleotides: 10.